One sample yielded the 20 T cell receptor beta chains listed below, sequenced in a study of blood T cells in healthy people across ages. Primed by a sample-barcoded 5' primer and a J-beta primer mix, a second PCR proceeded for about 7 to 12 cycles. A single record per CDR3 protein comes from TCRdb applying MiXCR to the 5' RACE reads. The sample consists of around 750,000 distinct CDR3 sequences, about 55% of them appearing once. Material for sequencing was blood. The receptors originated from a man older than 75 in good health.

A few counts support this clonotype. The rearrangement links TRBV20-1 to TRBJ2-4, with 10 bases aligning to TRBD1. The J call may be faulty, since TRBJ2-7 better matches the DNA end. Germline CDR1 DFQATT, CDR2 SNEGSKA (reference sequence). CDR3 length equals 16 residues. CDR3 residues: CSAREWGTGAAYEQYF. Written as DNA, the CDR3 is TGCAGTGCTAGAGAATGGGGGACAGGGGCTGCCTACGAGCAGTACTTC.

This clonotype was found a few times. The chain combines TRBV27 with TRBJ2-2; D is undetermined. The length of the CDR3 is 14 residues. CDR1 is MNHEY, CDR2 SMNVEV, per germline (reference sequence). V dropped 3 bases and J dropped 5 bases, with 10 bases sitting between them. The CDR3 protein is CASSLSGGTGELFF. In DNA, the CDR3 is TGTGCCAGCAGTTTGTCTGGTGGAACCGGGGAGCTGTTTTTT.

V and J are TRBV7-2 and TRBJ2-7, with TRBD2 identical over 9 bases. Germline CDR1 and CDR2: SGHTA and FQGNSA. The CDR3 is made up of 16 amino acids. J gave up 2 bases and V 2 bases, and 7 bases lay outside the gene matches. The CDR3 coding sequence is TGTGCCAGCAGCTTATACTTTGCTAGCGGGACCTACGAGCAGTACTTC. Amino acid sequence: CASSLYFASGTYEQYF.

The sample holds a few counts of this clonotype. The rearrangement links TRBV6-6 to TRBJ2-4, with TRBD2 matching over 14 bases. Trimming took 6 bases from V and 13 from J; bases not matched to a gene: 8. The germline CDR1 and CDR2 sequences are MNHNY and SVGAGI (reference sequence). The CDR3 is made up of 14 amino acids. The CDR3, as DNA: TGTGCCAGCAGCGGGACTAGCGGGGGTGGAGAGCAGTACTTC. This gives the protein CASSGTSGGGEQYF.

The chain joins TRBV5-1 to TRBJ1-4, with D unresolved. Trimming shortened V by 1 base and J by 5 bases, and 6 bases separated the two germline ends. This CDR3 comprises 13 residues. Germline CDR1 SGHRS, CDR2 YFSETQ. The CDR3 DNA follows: TGCGCCAGCAGCTTGAGACGGAATGAAAAACTGTTTTTT. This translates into CASSLRRNEKLFF.

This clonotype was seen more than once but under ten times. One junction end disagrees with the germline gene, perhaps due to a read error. The CDR3 DNA is TGTGCCAGCAGTGACTCCCAAGAGACCCAGTACTTC. It translates to CASSDSQETQYF. The V gene is TRBV6-5, the J gene TRBJ2-4; D ambiguous. Matching the DNA end better, TRBJ2-5 makes the J call doubtful. The length of the CDR3 is 12 residues. Germline V lookup: CDR1 MNHEY, CDR2 SVGAGI.

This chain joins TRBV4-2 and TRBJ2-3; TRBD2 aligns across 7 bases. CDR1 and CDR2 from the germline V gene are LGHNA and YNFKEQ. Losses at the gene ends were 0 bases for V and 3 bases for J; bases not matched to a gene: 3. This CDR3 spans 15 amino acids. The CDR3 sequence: CASSQEAGMTDTQYF. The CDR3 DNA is TGTGCCAGCAGCCAAGAAGCGGGAATGACAGATACGCAGTATTTT.

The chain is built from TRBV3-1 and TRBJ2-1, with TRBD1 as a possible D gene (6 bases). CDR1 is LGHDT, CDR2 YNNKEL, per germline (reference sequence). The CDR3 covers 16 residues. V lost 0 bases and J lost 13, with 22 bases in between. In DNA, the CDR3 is TGTGCCAGCAGCCAAGATCTGGAAACAGGGCGAAGACAACAGTTCTTC. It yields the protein CASSQDLETGRRQQFF.

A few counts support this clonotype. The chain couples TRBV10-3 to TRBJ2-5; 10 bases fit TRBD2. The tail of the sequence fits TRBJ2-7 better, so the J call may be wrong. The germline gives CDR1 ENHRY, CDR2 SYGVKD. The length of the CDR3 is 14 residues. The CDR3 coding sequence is TGTGCCATCAGTGTGGCTAGCGGGAGTCGCGAGCAGTACTTC. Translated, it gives CAISVASGSREQYF.

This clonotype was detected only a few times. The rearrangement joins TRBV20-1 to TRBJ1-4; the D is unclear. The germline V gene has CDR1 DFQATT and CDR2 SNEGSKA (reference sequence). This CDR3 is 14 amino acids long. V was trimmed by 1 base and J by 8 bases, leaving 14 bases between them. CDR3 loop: CSARVADLKEKLFF. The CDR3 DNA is TGCAGTGCTAGAGTAGCGGACCTTAAAGAAAAACTGTTTTTT.

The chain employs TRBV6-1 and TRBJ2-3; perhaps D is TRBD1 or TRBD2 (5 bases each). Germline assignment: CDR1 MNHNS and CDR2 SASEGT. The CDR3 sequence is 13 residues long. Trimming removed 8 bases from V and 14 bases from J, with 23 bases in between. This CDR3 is CASGEPGRRDAYF. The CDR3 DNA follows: TGTGCCAGCGGCGAACCGGGACGCAGAGACGCGTATTTT.

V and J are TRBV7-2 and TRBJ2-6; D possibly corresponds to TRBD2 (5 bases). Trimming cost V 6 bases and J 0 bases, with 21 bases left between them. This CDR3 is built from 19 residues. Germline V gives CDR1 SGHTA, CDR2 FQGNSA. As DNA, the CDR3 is TGTGCCAGCAGATTAAGGCCGGGATCAAAAAGCTCTGGGGCCAACGTCCTGACTTTC. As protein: CASRLRPGSKSSGANVLTF. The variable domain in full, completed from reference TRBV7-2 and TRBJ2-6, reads GAGVSQSPSNKVTEKGKDVELRCDPISGHTALYWYRQSLGQGLEFLIYFQGNSAPDKSGLPSDRFSAERTGGSVSTLTIQRTQQEDSAVYLCASRLRPGSKSSGANVLTFGAGSRLTVL.

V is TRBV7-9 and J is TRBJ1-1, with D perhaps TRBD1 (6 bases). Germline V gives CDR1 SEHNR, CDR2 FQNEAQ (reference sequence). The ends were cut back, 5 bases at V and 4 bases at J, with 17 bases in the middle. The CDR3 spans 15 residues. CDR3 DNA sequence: TGTGCCAGCAGCCTTTTACAGGGCGGGACCACTGAAGCTTTCTTT. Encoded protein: CASSLLQGGTTEAFF.

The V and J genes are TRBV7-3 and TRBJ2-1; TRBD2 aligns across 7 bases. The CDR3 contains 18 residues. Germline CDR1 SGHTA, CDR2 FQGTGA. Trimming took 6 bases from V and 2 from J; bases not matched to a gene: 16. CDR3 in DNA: TGTGCCAGCAGAAATAAGGGACTACCGGGAGCGGCCTACAATGAGCAGTTCTTC. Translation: CASRNKGLPGAAYNEQFF.

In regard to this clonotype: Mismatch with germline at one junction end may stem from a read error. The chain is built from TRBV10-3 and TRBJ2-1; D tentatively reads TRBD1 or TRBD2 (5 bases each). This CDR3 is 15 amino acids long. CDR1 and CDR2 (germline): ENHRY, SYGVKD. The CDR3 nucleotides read TGCGCCATCAGAGGGGACGTAAACTCCTACAATGAGCAGTTCTTC. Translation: CAIRGDVNSYNEQFF.

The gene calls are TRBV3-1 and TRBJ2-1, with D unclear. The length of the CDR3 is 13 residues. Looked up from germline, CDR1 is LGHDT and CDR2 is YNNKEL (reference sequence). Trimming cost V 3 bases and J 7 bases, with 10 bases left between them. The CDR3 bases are TGTGCCAGCAGCCAGGCTCCCCCTAATGAGCAGTTCTTC. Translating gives CASSQAPPNEQFF.

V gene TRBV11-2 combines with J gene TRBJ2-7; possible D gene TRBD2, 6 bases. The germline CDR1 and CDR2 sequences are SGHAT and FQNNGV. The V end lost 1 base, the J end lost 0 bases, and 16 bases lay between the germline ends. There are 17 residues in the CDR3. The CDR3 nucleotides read TGTGCCAGCAGCTTAGCCTTCCTAGCGCTTAGCTCCTACGAGCAGTACTTC. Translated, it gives CASSLAFLALSSYEQYF.

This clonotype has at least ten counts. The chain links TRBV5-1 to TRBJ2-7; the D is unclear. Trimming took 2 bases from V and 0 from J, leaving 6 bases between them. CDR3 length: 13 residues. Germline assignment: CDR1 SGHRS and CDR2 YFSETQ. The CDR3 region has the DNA TGCGCCAGCAGCTTACCGAGCTCCTACGAGCAGTACTTC. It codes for CASSLPSSYEQYF.

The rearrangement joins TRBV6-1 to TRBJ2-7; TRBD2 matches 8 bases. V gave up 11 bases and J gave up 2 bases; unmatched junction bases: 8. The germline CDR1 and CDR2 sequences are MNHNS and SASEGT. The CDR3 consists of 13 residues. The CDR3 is CAGRIAGTYEQYF. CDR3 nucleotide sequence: TGTGCCGGCCGAATAGCGGGAACCTACGAGCAGTACTTC.

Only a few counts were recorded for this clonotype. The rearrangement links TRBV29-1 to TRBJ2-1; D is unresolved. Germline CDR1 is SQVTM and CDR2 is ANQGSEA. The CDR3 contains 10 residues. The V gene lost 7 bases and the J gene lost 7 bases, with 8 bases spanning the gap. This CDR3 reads CSGGLNEQFF. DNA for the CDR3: TGCAGCGGGGGTTTGAATGAGCAGTTCTTC.